This passage covers 27 T cell receptor beta chains from one sample sequenced in a study of post-analysis software for immune sequencing data. General study findings and limits: Five TRBV segments, TRBV5-6, TRBV5-1 and TRBV20-1 among them, were found more frequent in patients than controls.

Every TCR beta cDNA library bore unique molecular identifiers. TCRdb used MiXCR to reprocess the PCR reads, holding one entry per CDR3 protein. The sample has approximately 730,000 distinct CDR3 sequences, around 42% seen once. These TCRs are of unknown antigen specificity. The sequenced sample consisted of blood. These TCRs come from a girl aged 5 to 17 with multiple sclerosis.

The V gene is TRBV6-5, the J gene TRBJ1-6; unclear D gene. Trimming stripped 0 bases from V and 1 base from J, with 19 bases between. This CDR3 region has 20 residues. Germline values: CDR1 MNHEY, CDR2 SVGAGI. For the CDR3, the DNA is TGTGCCAGCAGTTACTCGAGTGGAACCCGCCCGGGATCCTATAATTCACCCCTCCACTTT. This encodes CASSYSSGTRPGSYNSPLHF.

This clonotype has just a few counts. The rearrangement uses TRBV6-1 and TRBJ2-3; D is ambiguous. CDR1 and CDR2 from the germline V gene are MNHNS and SASEGT. Trimming shortened V by 11 bases and J by 6 bases, and 6 bases separated the two germline ends. There are 9 residues in the CDR3. CDR3 nucleotide sequence: TGTGCCTCCGAGGATACGCAGTATTTT. Its protein product is CASEDTQYF.

This clonotype was observed a few times. The V call is TRBV12-3 or TRBV12-4, the J call TRBJ1-2, with a possible D match to TRBD1 (6 bases). The CDR3 is 15 residues long. Trimming took 6 bases from V and 1 from J, leaving 15 bases between them. The CDR3 reads CASSRGQYHNYGYTF. DNA for the CDR3: TGTGCCAGCAGCCGCGGACAGTATCATAACTATGGCTACACCTTC.

This chain uses TRBV24-1 with TRBJ2-4; maybe TRBD1 (5 bases). This CDR3 comprises 10 residues. Germline CDR1 reads KGHDR; CDR2 reads SFDVKD. V dropped 7 bases and J dropped 10 bases, with 7 bases sitting between them. CDR3 coding DNA: TGTGCCACCAGACAGGAAATTCAGTACTTC. This gives the protein CATRQEIQYF.

The gene calls are TRBV7-9 and TRBJ2-5, with 7 positions matching TRBD1. V lost 8 bases to trimming and J lost 11 bases; unmatched junction nucleotides: 14. The germline V gene encodes CDR1 SEHNR and CDR2 FQNEAQ (reference sequence). CDR3 length: 13 residues. CDR3 DNA: TGTGCCAGCGGATCCCGACAGGGCCTAGAGCAGTACTTC. It encodes CASGSRQGLEQYF.

This chain joins TRBV30 and TRBJ2-4; 9 bases agree with TRBD2. CDR3 length: 13 residues. The J segment lost 15 bases and the V segment lost 2 bases, leaving 11 bases of the junction unmatched. The germline CDR1 and CDR2 sequences are GTSNPN and SVGIG (reference sequence). This CDR3 is CAWSRGTSSIVYF. In nucleotides, the CDR3 is TGTGCCTGGAGTCGTGGGACTAGCTCGATTGTGTACTTC.

This clonotype was seen more than once but under ten times. This rearrangement joins TRBV9 to TRBJ2-1, with 11 nucleotides matching TRBD2. The CDR3 has 15 residues. V shed 2 bases and J 3 bases; nucleotides not matched to a gene: 1. Per germline, CDR1 SGDLS and CDR2 YYNGEE. CDR3 nucleotide sequence: TGTGCCAGCAGCGTTAGCGGGGGGGACTACAATGAGCAGTTCTTC. Amino acid sequence: CASSVSGGDYNEQFF.

V and J are TRBV6-4 and TRBJ1-2; a weak D match, TRBD1 (5 bases). The CDR3 runs 14 residues. The ends were cut back, 4 bases at V and 2 bases at J, with 11 bases in the middle. Germline loops: CDR1 MRHNA, CDR2 SNTAGT. The CDR3 reads CASSAIGTNYGYTF. Written as DNA, the CDR3 is TGTGCCAGCAGTGCAATAGGGACGAACTATGGCTACACCTTC.

This clonotype was seen only a few times. The V and J genes are TRBV6-1 and TRBJ2-7; possibly TRBD2 for D (7 bases). There are 16 residues in the CDR3. CDR1 is MNHNS, CDR2 SASEGT, per germline. The V end lost 3 bases, the J end lost 0 bases, and 15 bases lay between the germline ends. The DNA of the CDR3 is TGTGCCAGCAGTGATCCGGGGGGCCCTAGCTCCTACGAGCAGTACTTC. It yields the protein CASSDPGGPSSYEQYF.

On this clonotype itself: An end of the junction differs from the germline gene, which may be a read error. The gene calls are TRBV5-8 and TRBJ2-3; 14 bases match TRBD2. The length of the CDR3 is 16 residues. Germline CDR1 and CDR2: SGHTS and YDEGEE. For the CDR3, the DNA is TGTGCCGGCAGCCCGGGACTAGCGGGAGAAGCAGATACGCAGTATTTT. It translates to CAGSPGLAGEADTQYF. The variable domain in full, completed from reference TRBV5-8 and TRBJ2-3, reads EAGVTQSPTHLIKTRGQQATLRCSPISGHTSVYWYQQALGLGLQFLLWYDEGEERNRGNFPPRFSGRQFPNYSSELNVNALELEDSALYLCAGSPGLAGEADTQYFGPGTRLTVL.

The gene calls are TRBV12-3 or TRBV12-4 and TRBJ1-5; D perhaps matches TRBD1 (5 bases). The CDR3 is 16 amino acids. Trimming pared 6 bases from V and 0 bases from J, leaving 15 bases between. The CDR3 reads CASSLGGRYSNQPQHF. In DNA form, the CDR3 reads TGTGCCAGCAGCCTCGGGGGGAGGTATAGCAATCAGCCCCAGCATTTT.

The chain employs TRBV20-1 and TRBJ1-1; D uncertain. Per germline, CDR1 DFQATT and CDR2 SNEGSKA (reference sequence). The CDR3 is made up of 14 amino acids. V lost 2 bases and J lost 5, with 15 bases in between. CDR3 in DNA: TGCAGTGCTAGAATAGGCTTAATGGGGACTGAAGCTTTCTTT. This translates into CSARIGLMGTEAFF.

The chain has TRBV5-1 and TRBJ2-3; unclear D gene. The CDR3 has 16 residues. The V gene lost 4 bases and the J gene lost 5 bases, with 20 bases spanning the gap. Germline CDR1 reads SGHRS; CDR2 reads YFSETQ. In DNA form, the CDR3 reads TGCGCCAGCAGCCCTATTGGGAAGGAGACACTAGATACGCAGTATTTT. Its protein is CASSPIGKETLDTQYF.

This chain joins TRBV12-3 or TRBV12-4 and TRBJ2-7; D not resolved. The CDR3 loop spans 12 amino acids. V was clipped by 2 bases and J by 9 bases, with 11 bases between them. Here the CDR3 reads CASSLSASGQYF. The CDR3 DNA reads as TGTGCCAGCAGTTTATCGGCTAGTGGGCAGTACTTC.

The V call is TRBV7-9, the J call TRBJ2-4; 8 bases are a match to TRBD1. The CDR3 loop spans 16 amino acids. V dropped 7 bases and J dropped 0; count of bases not matched to a gene: 8. Germline loops: CDR1 SEHNR, CDR2 FQNEAQ (reference sequence). The chain's CDR3 is CASTGGQGVAKNIQYF. CDR3 sequence (DNA): TGTGCCAGCACCGGAGGACAGGGTGTAGCCAAAAACATTCAGTACTTC.

This sequence joins TRBV18 and TRBJ1-1; D unresolved. Looked up from germline, CDR1 is KGHSH and CDR2 is LQKENI. The CDR3 has 13 residues. V was clipped by 3 bases and J by 1 base, with 6 bases between them. CDR3 residues: CASSPKQNTEAFF. The CDR3 DNA reads as TGTGCCAGCTCACCCAAACAGAACACTGAAGCTTTCTTT.

The V and J genes are TRBV3-1 and TRBJ2-5, with 9 bases matching TRBD2. The CDR3 loop spans 14 amino acids. Trimming cost V 5 bases and J 1 base; bases outside gene matches: 2. Germline CDR1 LGHDT, CDR2 YNNKEL (reference sequence). The CDR3: CASSVTSGQETQYF. In DNA, the CDR3 is TGTGCCAGCAGCGTGACTAGCGGCCAAGAGACCCAGTACTTC.

The chain has TRBV29-1 and TRBJ2-7, with D possibly matching TRBD1 (5 bases). This CDR3 region has 16 residues. V was cut by 3 bases and J by 0 bases, with 18 bases left in between. Germline-derived CDR1 and CDR2 are SQVTM and ANQGSEA. In DNA form, the CDR3 reads TGCAGCGTTGAGACAAGGGGATTACCGGGCTCCTACGAGCAGTACTTC. Amino acid sequence: CSVETRGLPGSYEQYF.

CDR3 region: CSARESDSGMHEQYF. CDR3 sequence (DNA): TGCAGTGCTAGAGAATCCGATTCCGGGATGCACGAGCAGTACTTC. The chain uses TRBV20-1 and TRBJ2-5; weak D call: TRBD2 (5 bases). The DNA end favors TRBJ2-7, so the J call may be wrong. Germline-derived CDR1 and CDR2 are DFQATT and SNEGSKA (reference sequence). The CDR3 length is 15 residues.

The J gene is TRBJ2-7, the V gene TRBV11-2, with TRBD1 as a possible D gene (6 bases). In germline, CDR1 is SGHAT, CDR2 FQNNGV. CDR3 length: 17 amino acids. The ends were cut back, 0 bases at V and 0 bases at J, with 15 bases in the middle. The CDR3 DNA is TGTGCCAGCAGCTTAGAAATATTGCAGGGGCTCTCCTACGAGCAGTACTTC. Translation: CASSLEILQGLSYEQYF.

The CDR3 sequence: CASSFAVRGTEAFF. CDR3 nucleotide sequence: TGTGCCAGCAGTTTTGCGGTGAGGGGCACTGAAGCTTTCTTT. The V gene is TRBV12-3 or TRBV12-4, the J gene TRBJ1-1; D might be TRBD1 (5 bases). This CDR3 comprises 14 residues. The germline V and J ends were trimmed by 3 bases and 4 bases, with 12 bases remaining between them.

This clonotype occurred a few times. The rearrangement links TRBV6-5 to TRBJ2-5, with TRBD1 matching over 7 bases. Germline CDR1 reads MNHEY; CDR2 reads SVGAGI. V was clipped by 4 bases and J by 5 bases; unmatched bases: 10. This CDR3 is 15 amino acids long. This chain's CDR3 is CASSSRQGASETQYF. In DNA, the CDR3 is TGTGCCAGCAGTTCAAGACAGGGAGCCTCGGAGACCCAGTACTTC.

The chain uses TRBV7-9 and TRBJ2-3; perhaps TRBD1 as D (5 bases). CDR3 size: 14 residues. Trimming pared 5 bases from V and 4 bases from J, leaving 13 bases between. Germline values: CDR1 SEHNR, CDR2 FQNEAQ (reference sequence). The CDR3 is CASSQWKGSDTQYF. CDR3 nucleotide sequence: TGTGCCAGCAGCCAATGGAAGGGGTCAGATACGCAGTATTTT.

The rearrangement joins TRBV20-1 to TRBJ2-7; D might be TRBD1 (5 bases). The CDR3 loop spans 15 amino acids. With 3 bases removed from V and 2 bases from J, the gap between germline ends came to 17 bases. The germline V gene encodes CDR1 DFQATT and CDR2 SNEGSKA (reference sequence). CDR3 residues: CSASSPGPSPYEQYF. The CDR3 region has the DNA TGCAGTGCTAGTTCCCCAGGGCCGAGCCCCTACGAGCAGTACTTC.

The chain is built from TRBV6-5 and TRBJ2-1, with 9 bases aligning to TRBD1. Germline V gene lookup returns CDR1 MNHEY and CDR2 SVGAGI. The CDR3 spans 19 residues. V shed 4 bases and J 0 bases; nucleotides not matched to a gene: 13. The CDR3: CASSSRRTGDASSYNEQFF. The CDR3 nucleotides read TGTGCCAGCAGTTCCCGACGGACAGGGGACGCGAGCTCCTACAATGAGCAGTTCTTC.

The chain's CDR3 is CASSFPLGRNNEQFF. The DNA for the CDR3 is TGTGCCAGCAGCTTCCCCCTCGGCAGGAACAATGAGCAGTTCTTC. The chain uses TRBV5-6 and TRBJ2-1; unclear D gene. V was pared by 2 bases and J by 5 bases, with 14 bases between. The CDR3 spans 15 residues. Germline V gene data show CDR1 as SGHDT and CDR2 as YYEEEE.

The V gene is TRBV29-1, the J gene TRBJ2-4; D is unclear. Trimming shortened V by 6 bases and J by 6 bases, and 12 bases separated the two germline ends. The CDR3 is made up of 12 amino acids. CDR1 is SQVTM, CDR2 ANQGSEA, per germline. Written as DNA, the CDR3 is TGCAGCGTATGGGGTTGGAGAAACATTCAGTACTTC. Encoded protein: CSVWGWRNIQYF.